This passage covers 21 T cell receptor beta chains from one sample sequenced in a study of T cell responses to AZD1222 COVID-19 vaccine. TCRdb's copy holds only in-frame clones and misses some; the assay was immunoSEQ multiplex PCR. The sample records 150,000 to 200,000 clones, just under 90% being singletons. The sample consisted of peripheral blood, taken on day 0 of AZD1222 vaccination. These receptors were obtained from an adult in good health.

The CDR3 sequence: CATQDVSGNTIYF. CDR3 nucleotide sequence: TGTGCCACCCAGGACGTATCTGGAAACACCATATATTTT. The V and J genes are TRBV6-5 and TRBJ1-3, with D hard to call. Looked up from germline, CDR1 is MNHEY and CDR2 is SVGAGI. The ends were cut back, 10 bases at V and 1 base at J, with 11 bases in the middle. The CDR3 runs 13 residues.

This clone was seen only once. CDR3 amino acids: CASSITGELFF. The CDR3 DNA reads as TGTGCCAGCAGCATTACCGGGGAGCTGTTTTTT. The V and J genes are TRBV7-3 and TRBJ2-2; D remains unclear. The CDR3 length is 11 residues. The germline V and J ends were trimmed by 5 bases and 5 bases, with 3 bases remaining between them. Per germline, CDR1 SGHTA and CDR2 FQGTGA.

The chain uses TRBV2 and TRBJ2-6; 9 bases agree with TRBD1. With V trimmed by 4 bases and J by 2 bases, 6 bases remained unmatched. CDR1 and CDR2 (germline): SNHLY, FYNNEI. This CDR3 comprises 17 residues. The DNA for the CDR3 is TGTGCCAGCAGTGGAGGACAGGGGAGGCCTGGGGCCAACGTCCTGACTTTC. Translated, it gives CASSGGQGRPGANVLTF.

The CDR3 DNA sequence: TGTGCCAGCAGCGGGACAAATAATTCACCCCTCCACTTT. This translates into CASSGTNNSPLHF. The rearrangement links TRBV7-2 to TRBJ1-6; TRBD1 is a possible D gene (6 bases). CDR1 SGHTA and CDR2 FQGNSA come from the germline V gene. Trimming left V 5 bases short and J 5 bases short, with 7 bases between. The CDR3 consists of 13 residues.

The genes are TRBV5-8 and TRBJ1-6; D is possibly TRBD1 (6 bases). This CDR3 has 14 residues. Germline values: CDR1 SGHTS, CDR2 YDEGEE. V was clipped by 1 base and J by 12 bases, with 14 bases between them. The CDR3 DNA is TGTGCCAGCAGCTTGACGGGGGGCTATCGACCCCTCCACTTT. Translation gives CASSLTGGYRPLHF. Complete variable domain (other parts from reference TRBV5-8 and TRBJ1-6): EAGVTQSPTHLIKTRGQQATLRCSPISGHTSVYWYQQALGLGLQFLLWYDEGEERNRGNFPPRFSGRQFPNYSSELNVNALELEDSALYLCASSLTGGYRPLHFGNGTRLTVT.

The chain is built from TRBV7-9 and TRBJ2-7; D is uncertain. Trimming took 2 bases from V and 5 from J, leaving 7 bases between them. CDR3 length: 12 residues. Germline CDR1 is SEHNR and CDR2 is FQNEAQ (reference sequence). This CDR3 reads CASSLLGNEQYF. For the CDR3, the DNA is TGTGCCAGCAGCTTACTTGGAAACGAGCAGTACTTC.

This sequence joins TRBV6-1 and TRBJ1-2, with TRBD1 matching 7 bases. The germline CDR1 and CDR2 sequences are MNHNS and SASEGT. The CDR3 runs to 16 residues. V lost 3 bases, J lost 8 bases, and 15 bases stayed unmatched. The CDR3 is CASSEPNRDRSIGYTF. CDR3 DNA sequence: TGTGCCAGCAGTGAGCCCAACCGGGACAGATCGATCGGCTACACCTTC.

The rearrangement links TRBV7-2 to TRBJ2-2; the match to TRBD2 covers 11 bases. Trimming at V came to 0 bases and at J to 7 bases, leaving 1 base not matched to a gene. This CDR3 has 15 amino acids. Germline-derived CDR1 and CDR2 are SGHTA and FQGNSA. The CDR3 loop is CASSLASGGDGELFF. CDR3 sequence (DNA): TGTGCCAGCAGCTTAGCTAGCGGGGGGGACGGGGAGCTGTTTTTT. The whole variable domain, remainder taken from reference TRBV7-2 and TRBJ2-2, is GAGVSQSPSNKVTEKGKDVELRCDPISGHTALYWYRQSLGQGLEFLIYFQGNSAPDKSGLPSDRFSAERTGGSVSTLTIQRTQQEDSAVYLCASSLASGGDGELFFGEGSRLTVL.

Written as DNA, the CDR3 is TGTGCCAGCAGTTTTCCAGGGGGAGAGACCCAGTACTTC. Protein sequence: CASSFPGGETQYF. The chain is built from TRBV27 and TRBJ2-5, with 7 bases lining up with TRBD1. This CDR3 has 13 residues. Germline V gene sequence: CDR1 MNHEY, CDR2 SMNVEV (reference sequence). Trimming took 3 bases from V and 4 from J; bases not matched to a gene: 2.

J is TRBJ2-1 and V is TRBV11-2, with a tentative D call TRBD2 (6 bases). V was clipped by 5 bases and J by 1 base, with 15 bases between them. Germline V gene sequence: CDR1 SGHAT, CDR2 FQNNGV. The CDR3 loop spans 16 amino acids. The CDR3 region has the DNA TGTGCCAGCAGCACCTACCGGGGGAGGTCCTACAATGAGCAGTTCTTC. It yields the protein CASSTYRGRSYNEQFF.

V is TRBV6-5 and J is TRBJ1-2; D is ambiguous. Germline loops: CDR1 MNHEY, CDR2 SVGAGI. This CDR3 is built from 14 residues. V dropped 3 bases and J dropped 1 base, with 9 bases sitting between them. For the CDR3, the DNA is TGTGCCAGCAGTTATTCGGCGCTTAACTATGGCTACACCTTC. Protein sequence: CASSYSALNYGYTF.

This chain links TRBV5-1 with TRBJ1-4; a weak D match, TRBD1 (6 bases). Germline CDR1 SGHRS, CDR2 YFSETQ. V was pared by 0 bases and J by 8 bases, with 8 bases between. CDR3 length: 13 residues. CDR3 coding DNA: TGCGCCAGCAGCTTGGGACAGGACGAAAAACTGTTTTTT. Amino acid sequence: CASSLGQDEKLFF.

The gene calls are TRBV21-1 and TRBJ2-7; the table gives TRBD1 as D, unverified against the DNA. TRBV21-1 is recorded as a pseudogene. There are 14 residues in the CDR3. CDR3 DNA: TGTGCCAGCAGCGGCAGGGGTCTTTATTGCGAGCAGTACTTC. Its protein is CASSGRGLYCEQYF.

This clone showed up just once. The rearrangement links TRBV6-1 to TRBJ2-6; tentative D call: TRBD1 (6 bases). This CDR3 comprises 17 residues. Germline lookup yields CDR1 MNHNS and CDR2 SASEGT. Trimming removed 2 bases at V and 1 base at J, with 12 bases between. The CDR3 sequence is CASSEQGIYSGANVLTF. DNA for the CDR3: TGTGCCAGCAGTGAACAGGGGATTTATTCTGGGGCCAACGTCCTGACTTTC.

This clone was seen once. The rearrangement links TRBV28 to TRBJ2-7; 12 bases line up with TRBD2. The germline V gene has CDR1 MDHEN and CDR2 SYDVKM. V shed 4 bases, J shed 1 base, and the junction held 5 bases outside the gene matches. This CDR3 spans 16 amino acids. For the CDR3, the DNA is TGTGCCAGCAGTTCCCTAGCGGGAGGGCCTTCCTACGAGCAGTACTTC. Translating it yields CASSSLAGGPSYEQYF.

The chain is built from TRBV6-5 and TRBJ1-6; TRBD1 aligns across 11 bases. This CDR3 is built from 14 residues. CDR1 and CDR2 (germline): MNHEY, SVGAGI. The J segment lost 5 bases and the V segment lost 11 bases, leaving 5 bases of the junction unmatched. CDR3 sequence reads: CAGQGAMDNSPLHF. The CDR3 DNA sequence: TGTGCCGGACAGGGGGCGATGGATAATTCACCCCTCCACTTT.

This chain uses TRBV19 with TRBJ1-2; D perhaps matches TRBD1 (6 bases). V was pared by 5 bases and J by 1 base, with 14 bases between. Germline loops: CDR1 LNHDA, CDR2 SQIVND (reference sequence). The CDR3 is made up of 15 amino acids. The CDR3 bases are TGTGCCAGTAGTCACCAAACAGGGATTAACTATGGCTACACCTTC. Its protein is CASSHQTGINYGYTF. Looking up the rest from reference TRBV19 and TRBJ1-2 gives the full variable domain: DGGITQSPKYLFRKEGQNVTLSCEQNLNHDAMYWYRQDPGQGLRLIYYSQIVNDFQKGDIAEGYSVSREKKESFPLTVTSAQKNPTAFYLCASSHQTGINYGYTFGSGTRLTVV.

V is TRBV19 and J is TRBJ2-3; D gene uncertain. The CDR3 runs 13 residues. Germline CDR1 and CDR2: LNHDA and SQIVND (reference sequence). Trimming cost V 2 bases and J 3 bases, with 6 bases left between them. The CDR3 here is CASSIRRTDTQYF. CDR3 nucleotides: TGTGCCAGTAGTATACGTAGAACAGATACGCAGTATTTT.

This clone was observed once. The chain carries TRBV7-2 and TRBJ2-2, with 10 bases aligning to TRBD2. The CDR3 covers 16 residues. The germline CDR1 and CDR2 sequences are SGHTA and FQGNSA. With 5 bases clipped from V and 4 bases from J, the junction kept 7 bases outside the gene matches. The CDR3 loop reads CASSDTVAGGTGELFF. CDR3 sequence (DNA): TGTGCCAGCAGCGATACGGTAGCGGGAGGCACCGGGGAGCTGTTTTTT.

CDR3 bases: TGTGCCAGCAGCCTAGGGGGGGCCGAGACCCAGTACTTC. Its translation: CASSLGGAETQYF. V usage is TRBV12-3 or TRBV12-4 and J usage is TRBJ2-5; possibly TRBD2 for D (7 bases). Between the trimmed V and J ends, which lost 6 bases and 5 bases, there was a span of 13 bases. The CDR3 is made up of 13 amino acids.

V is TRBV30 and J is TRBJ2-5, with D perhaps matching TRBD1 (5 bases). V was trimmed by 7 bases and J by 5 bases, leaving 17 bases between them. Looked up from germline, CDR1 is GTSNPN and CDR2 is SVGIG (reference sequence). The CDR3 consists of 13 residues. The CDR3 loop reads CASWTPSGETQYF. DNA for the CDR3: TGTGCCTCCTGGACACCCTCGGGCGAGACCCAGTACTTC.